This is a list of T cell receptor beta chains from one sample in a study of T cell responses to AZD1222 COVID-19 vaccine. Clones were sequenced by immunoSEQ multiplex PCR, and TCRdb holds only the in-frame ones, with some missing. Of about 140,000 clones listed, around 90% are singletons. This specimen consisted of peripheral blood, obtained on day 0 of AZD1222 vaccination. The receptor set was obtained from an adult in good health. CDR3s include the opening cysteine and the closing phenylalanine or tryptophan. Each record gives: V gene, J gene, clone size, CDR3 protein. Not every row has a clone size; where given, it reads once, few, many or a size class.

>TRBV5-5|TRBJ2-5|.
CASSLEGVETQYF
>TRBV7-8|TRBJ1-3|.
CASSRTTDPLFSGNTIYF
>TRBV10-3|TRBJ1-4|.
CAISVRDRVRSANEKLFF
>TRBV29-1|TRBJ1-5|.
CSVGQSGNQPQHF
>TRBV27|TRBJ2-7|few
CASSPSQGLTYEQYF
>TRBV28|TRBJ1-5|once
CASTPGQGFNQPQHF
>TRBV25-1|TRBJ2-1|.
CASKGQGAGEQFF
>TRBV28|TRBJ2-5|.
CASGYRGSYF
>TRBV24-1|TRBJ2-5|.
CATSDGSSGETQYF
>TRBV14|TRBJ2-7|.
CASSPLSRYYEQYF
>TRBV28|TRBJ1-5|.
CASRPAGKGLGQPQHF
>TRBV2|TRBJ1-6|.
CASRGQVSNSPLHF
>TRBV29-1|TRBJ2-7|.
CSVEERASYEQYF
>TRBV27|TRBJ2-1|.
CASSLRGNEQFF
>TRBV19|TRBJ2-3|.
CASSPGGTDTQYF
>TRBV5-6|TRBJ1-1|.
CASSLTGGTEAFF
>TRBV27|TRBJ2-7|.
CASSPDSPYSYEQYF
>TRBV27|TRBJ1-1|.
CASRQGNLNTEAFF
>TRBV5-1|TRBJ1-4|.
CASSLAGGTNEKLFF
>TRBV3-1/TRBV3-2|TRBJ2-5|.
CASSQRSEKETQYF
>TRBV19|TRBJ1-1|.
CASSMRDMNTEAFF
>TRBV19|TRBJ2-3|.
CASAWGLMRGIDTQYF
>TRBV10-3|TRBJ1-2|.
CAISETGFRGYTF
>TRBV10-1|TRBJ2-1|.
CASSGVGLGRNEQFF
>TRBV24-1|TRBJ1-5|.
CATSDLGQPQHF
>TRBV28|TRBJ2-7|.
CASSLRDLTYEQYF
>TRBV7-9|TRBJ1-2|.
CASSLNRGGYTF
>TRBV7-2|TRBJ1-4|.
CASSLDRGEKLFF
>TRBV21-1|TRBJ2-7|.
CASSKARDSEQYF
>TRBV5-5|TRBJ2-5|once
CASSWGGVETQYF
>TRBV27|TRBJ2-7|.
CASSNRDTVYEQYF
>TRBV5-4|TRBJ1-2|.
CASSLRQGEFNGYTF
>TRBV10-3|TRBJ2-7|.
CAISELSTDEQYF
>TRBV19|TRBJ2-2|few
CASSIKMATGELFF
>TRBV15|TRBJ2-7|.
CATSRDRDTSYEQYF
>TRBV28|TRBJ1-6|.
CASTQGRGIASPLHF
>TRBV28|TRBJ1-1|few
CASRSGVGTEAFF
>TRBV5-4|TRBJ1-3|.
CASSLSSGNTIYF
>TRBV28|TRBJ2-7|.
CASRSGFVYEQYF
>TRBV28|TRBJ2-2|.
CASSPGAGTGELFF